These 31 T cell receptor beta chains share one sample of origin, sequenced in a study of blood T cell repertoires in COVID-19. This table comes from immunoSEQ multiplex PCR, and its TCRdb copy is limited to in-frame clones, with some not included. Of some 120,000 clones listed, roughly nine tenths are singletons. The sequencing sample was made of peripheral blood. The receptors were gathered from a man between 50 and 59 years old with active COVID-19.

The V gene is TRBV6-5, the J gene TRBJ1-3; D gene uncertain. Germline V CDR1 and CDR2: MNHEY, SVGAGI. Trimming removed 0 bases at V and 4 bases at J, with 4 bases between. The CDR3 has 13 amino acids. The CDR3 here is CASSYSSGNTIYF. In nucleotides, the CDR3 is TGTGCCAGCAGTTACTCGTCGGGAAACACCATATATTTT.

This chain connects TRBV6-1 to TRBJ2-3; 7 nucleotides match TRBD1. With V trimmed by 1 base and J by 2 bases, 3 bases remained unmatched. Per germline, CDR1 MNHNS and CDR2 SASEGT. CDR3 length: 15 amino acids. The CDR3 sequence: CASSEGGTVTDTQYF. CDR3 DNA: TGTGCCAGCAGTGAAGGTGGGACAGTCACAGATACGCAGTATTTT.

CDR3 residues: CASSQGIQGPYEQYV. Here the CDR3 DNA reads TGTGCCAGCAGCCAAGGGATTCAGGGCCCCTACGAGCAGTACGTC. The chain employs TRBV14 and TRBJ2-7; D perhaps matches TRBD1 (5 bases). The CDR3 extends over 15 amino acids. V dropped 1 base and J dropped 2 bases, with 12 bases sitting between them. CDR1 and CDR2 from the germline V gene are SGHDN and FVKESK.

V usage is TRBV7-6 and J usage is TRBJ2-7, with D perhaps matching TRBD1 (6 bases). This CDR3 comprises 13 residues. Germline values: CDR1 SGHVS, CDR2 FNYEAQ. The V gene lost 6 bases and the J gene lost 5 bases, with 14 bases spanning the gap. The DNA for the CDR3 is TGTGCCAGCAGTCGTAACAGGGAAAACGAGCAGTACTTC. Protein: CASSRNRENEQYF. Looking up the rest from reference TRBV7-6 and TRBJ2-7 gives the full variable domain: GAGVSQSPRYKVTKRGQDVALRCDPISGHVSLYWYRQALGQGPEFLTYFNYEAQQDKSGLPNDRFSAERPEGSISTLTIQRTEQRDSAMYRCASSRNRENEQYFGPGTRLTVT.

This clone was detected a few times. V gene TRBV6-6 combines with J gene TRBJ1-3; unclear D gene. This CDR3 has 12 residues. Germline-derived CDR1 and CDR2 are MNHNY and SVGAGI (reference sequence). The V end lost 6 bases, the J end lost 4 bases, and 7 bases lay between the germline ends. CDR3 sequence: CASSEHGNTIYF. The CDR3 DNA reads as TGTGCCAGCAGCGAGCACGGAAACACCATATATTTT.

J is TRBJ2-7 and V is TRBV9; the D gene is possibly TRBD1 (5 bases). Germline-derived CDR1 and CDR2 are SGDLS and YYNGEE. Trimming took 2 bases from V and 0 from J, leaving 12 bases between them. This CDR3 comprises 15 residues. The CDR3 is CASSVRDDSSYEQYF. CDR3 bases: TGTGCCAGCAGCGTCCGAGATGACAGCTCCTACGAGCAGTACTTC. Full variable domain (rest looked up from reference TRBV9 and TRBJ2-7): DSGVTQTPKHLITATGQRVTLRCSPRSGDLSVYWYQQSLDQGLQFLIQYYNGEERAKGNILERFSAQQFPDLHSELNLSSLELGDSALYFCASSVRDDSSYEQYFGPGTRLTVT.

Only a few counts were recorded for this clone. V usage is TRBV6-5 and J usage is TRBJ1-2; weak D call: TRBD1 (5 bases). Germline CDR1 and CDR2: MNHEY and SVGAGI. The V end lost 10 bases, the J end lost 2 bases, and 14 bases lay between the germline ends. The CDR3 covers 13 residues. The chain's CDR3 is CATARQGNYGYTF. CDR3 bases: TGTGCCACCGCCCGGCAGGGCAACTATGGCTACACCTTC.

The chain is built from TRBV2 and TRBJ1-2; possible D gene TRBD1, 5 bases. Looked up from germline, CDR1 is SNHLY and CDR2 is FYNNEI. The CDR3 has 16 amino acids. Trimming removed 3 bases from V and 3 bases from J, with 17 bases in between. The DNA of the CDR3 is TGTGCCAGCAGTGACTGGGAGGGGAAATCGCACTATGGCTACACCTTC. The encoded protein is CASSDWEGKSHYGYTF.

The rearrangement joins TRBV9 to TRBJ2-1, with 8 nucleotides matching TRBD2. V shed 0 bases and J 8 bases; nucleotides not matched to a gene: 19. From germline, CDR1 is SGDLS and CDR2 YYNGEE. The CDR3 loop spans 19 amino acids. The CDR3 nucleotides are TGTGCCAGCAGCGTAGTCCCTAATTCCGGGACTAGGTTTAGTTATGAGCAGTTCTTC. Residues: CASSVVPNSGTRFSYEQFF.

The chain has TRBV5-1 and TRBJ2-6, with a weak D call TRBD2 (6 bases). CDR1 is SGHRS and CDR2 is YFSETQ in the germline V gene. Trimming cost V 4 bases and J 3 bases, with 20 bases left between them. The CDR3 has 18 residues. The DNA for the CDR3 is TGCGCCAGCAGCCCGGGACTTTTAGCAGGGAGTGGGGCCAACGTCCTGACTTTC. Translating gives CASSPGLLAGSGANVLTF.

Note on this clone: Sequence at one end of the junction differs from germline and may be a read error. The chain uses TRBV3-1 (or the pseudogene TRBV3-2) and TRBJ1-1; TRBD1 is a possible D gene (5 bases). The V gene's germline CDR1 is LGHDT and CDR2 YNNKEL (reference sequence). The CDR3 covers 16 residues. The CDR3 reads CASSQDGEGVKTEAFF. CDR3 sequence (DNA): TGTGCCAGCAGCCAAGATGGAGAAGGGGTGAAGACTGAAGCTTTCTTT.

This clone appeared a single time. The chain recombines TRBV7-9 with TRBJ2-1; 7 bases align to TRBD2. This CDR3 is 15 amino acids long. CDR1 is SEHNR, CDR2 FQNEAQ, per germline (reference sequence). Trimming cost V 3 bases and J 2 bases; bases outside gene matches: 4. In nucleotides, the CDR3 is TGTGCCAGCAGCTTGCGGGGGTTCGCCTACAATGAGCAGTTCTTC. It translates to CASSLRGFAYNEQFF.

In its sample, this clone was seen once. The gene calls are TRBV6-5 and TRBJ2-5, with a possible D match to TRBD1 (6 bases). There are 13 residues in the CDR3. The V gene's germline CDR1 is MNHEY and CDR2 SVGAGI. Trimming removed 5 bases at V and 5 bases at J, with 12 bases between. DNA for the CDR3: TGTGCCAGCAGTAACACAGGGTCCGAGACCCAGTACTTC. The encoded protein is CASSNTGSETQYF.

V and J are TRBV4-1 and TRBJ1-5; D unresolved. Per the germline V gene, CDR1 is MGHRA and CDR2 is YSYEKL. The CDR3 is 14 residues long. V shed 1 base and J shed 3 bases, with 7 bases lying between them. CDR3 in amino acids: CASSQAGTNQPQHF. CDR3 DNA sequence: TGCGCCAGCAGCCAAGCAGGTACCAATCAGCCCCAGCATTTT.

The chain carries TRBV5-1 and TRBJ1-1; D unclear. Trimming removed 0 bases at V and 5 bases at J, with 14 bases between. Per germline, CDR1 SGHRS and CDR2 YFSETQ. This CDR3 is 15 amino acids long. For the CDR3, the DNA is TGCGCCAGCAGCTTGGAACCGGGGTTAGAGACTGAAGCTTTCTTT. It specifies CASSLEPGLETEAFF.

This clone was picked up a small number of times. The V and J genes are TRBV7-8 and TRBJ2-1; 8 nucleotides align to TRBD2. The CDR3 sequence is 15 residues long. Germline V gives CDR1 SGHVS, CDR2 FQNEAQ. J gave up 0 bases and V 6 bases, and 4 bases lay outside the gene matches. The chain's CDR3 is CASRPTSGSYNEQFF. The CDR3 nucleotides are TGTGCCAGCAGACCCACTAGCGGCTCCTACAATGAGCAGTTCTTC.

The rearrangement links TRBV24-1 to TRBJ1-5, with D possibly TRBD1 on 6 matching bases. Trimming took 3 bases from V and 2 from J, leaving 10 bases between them. Germline values: CDR1 KGHDR, CDR2 SFDVKD. The CDR3 has 15 residues. The CDR3 sequence is CATSDPTGGNQPQHF. DNA for the CDR3: TGTGCCACCAGTGATCCGACAGGTGGCAATCAGCCCCAGCATTTT.

In its sample, this clone was seen a few times. The chain has TRBV6-2 or TRBV6-3 and TRBJ1-5, with 7 bases lining up with TRBD1. Germline loops: CDR1 MNHEY, CDR2 SVGEGT. CDR3 length equals 15 residues. The V segment lost 5 bases and the J segment 1 base; nucleotides outside the gene matches: 5. CDR3: CASSLQQGSNQPQHF. DNA for the CDR3: TGTGCCAGCAGTCTCCAACAGGGGAGCAATCAGCCCCAGCATTTT.

The gene calls are TRBV5-6 and TRBJ1-2; D is possibly TRBD1 (5 bases). Trimming cost V 1 base and J 5 bases, with 9 bases left between them. The CDR3 totals 13 residues. Germline CDR1 SGHDT, CDR2 YYEEEE. CDR3 sequence (DNA): TGTGCCAGCAGCTTGTCGGGGGGTTATGGCTACACCTTC. Its protein is CASSLSGGYGYTF.

The J gene is TRBJ2-1, the V gene TRBV4-2; 11 nucleotides line up with TRBD2. Germline CDR1 is LGHNA and CDR2 is YNFKEQ. The CDR3 has 17 amino acids. V was pared by 0 bases and J by 10 bases, with 11 bases of the junction left unmatched. In nucleotides, the CDR3 is TGTGCCAGCAGCCAAGACCCGCTAGCGGGAGGCCCTGGGGAGCAGTTCTTC. Translated: CASSQDPLAGGPGEQFF.

The chain combines TRBV7-8 with TRBJ2-1; 11 bases match TRBD2. The CDR3 contains 15 residues. CDR1 SGHVS and CDR2 FQNEAQ come from the germline V gene. Trimming cost V 5 bases and J 6 bases; bases outside gene matches: 6. CDR3 nucleotides: TGTGCCAGCAGCACGATAGCGGGGGGGTCCAATGAGCAGTTCTTC. As protein: CASSTIAGGSNEQFF.

This chain uses TRBV2 with TRBJ2-5, with unresolved D. V was trimmed by 7 bases and J by 5 bases, leaving 20 bases between them. In germline, CDR1 is SNHLY, CDR2 FYNNEI. This CDR3 contains 15 residues. The DNA of the CDR3 is TGTGCCAGCAATTCCCTGGCGGCCAGCTCTGAGACCCAGTACTTC. This encodes CASNSLAASSETQYF.

This clone was seen a single time. The rearrangement joins TRBV6-1 to TRBJ1-1, with D possibly matching TRBD1 (5 bases). The CDR3 has 13 amino acids. Trimming took 3 bases from V and 1 from J, leaving 6 bases between them. From germline, CDR1 is MNHNS and CDR2 SASEGT. CDR3 nucleotides: TGTGCCAGCAGTGACAGGGAGAACACTGAAGCTTTCTTT. This translates into CASSDRENTEAFF.

The chain is built from TRBV7-2 and TRBJ1-3; D gene unclear. V shed 2 bases and J shed 2 bases, with 16 bases lying between them. CDR3 length: 17 amino acids. Germline-derived CDR1 and CDR2 are SGHTA and FQGNSA. The CDR3 coding sequence is TGTGCCAGCAGCTTATATGGCGACGGAGGCACTGGAAACACCATATATTTT. It specifies CASSLYGDGGTGNTIYF.

The J gene is TRBJ2-2, the V gene TRBV3-1 (or the pseudogene TRBV3-2), with 8 bases aligning to TRBD2. Unmatched junction bases numbered 11, after V lost 2 bases and J lost 6 bases. This CDR3 contains 17 residues. Germline lookup yields CDR1 LGHDT and CDR2 YNNKEL (reference sequence). CDR3 nucleotides: TGTGCCAGCAGCCAAACGCGGACGGGGGGGGGACCCGGGGAGCTGTTTTTT. Translation: CASSQTRTGGGPGELFF.

The V gene is TRBV11-2, the J gene TRBJ2-1; D possibly corresponds to TRBD1 (6 bases). The CDR3 sequence is 18 residues long. Trimming pared 1 base from V and 6 bases from J, leaving 22 bases between. CDR1 is SGHAT and CDR2 is FQNNGV in the germline V gene. CDR3 nucleotide sequence: TGTGCCAGCAGCTTAGCCTTGGGGGCAGCCCGAACTACCAATGAGCAGTTCTTC. This gives the protein CASSLALGAARTTNEQFF.

The CDR3 bases are TGTGCCAGCAGCCCAACCATGACAGCGAACACTGAAGCTTTCTTT. Translation: CASSPTMTANTEAFF. This chain links TRBV9 with TRBJ1-1; D is possibly TRBD1 (5 bases). Germline values: CDR1 SGDLS, CDR2 YYNGEE. The CDR3 totals 15 residues. V lost 4 bases, J lost 1 base, and 14 bases lay in between.

This chain uses TRBV7-8 with TRBJ2-2; a weak D match, TRBD1 (6 bases). The V and J ends lost 5 bases and 1 base respectively, with 11 bases between them. The CDR3 loop spans 15 amino acids. Germline loops: CDR1 SGHVS, CDR2 FQNEAQ. The CDR3 nucleotides are TGTGCCAGCAGCCCTAGACAGGAGAACACCGGGGAGCTGTTTTTT. This gives the protein CASSPRQENTGELFF.

The rearrangement links TRBV25-1 to TRBJ1-2; 11 bases are a match to TRBD1. Trimming took 7 bases from V and 6 from J; bases not matched to a gene: 1. Germline CDR1 MGHDK, CDR2 SYGVNS. This CDR3 region has 12 residues. The CDR3 loop is CASMDRGHGYTF. As DNA, the CDR3 is TGTGCCAGCATGGACAGGGGGCATGGCTACACCTTC.

This sequence joins TRBV5-4 and TRBJ2-3, with a tentative D call TRBD2 (7 bases). This CDR3 is built from 15 residues. V dropped 2 bases and J dropped 4 bases, with 14 bases sitting between them. Germline V gene data show CDR1 as SGHNT and CDR2 as YYREEE (reference sequence). The CDR3 region has the DNA TGTGCCAGCAGCTTACGGGGGGCGAGGGCAGATACGCAGTATTTT. It encodes CASSLRGARADTQYF.

This chain connects TRBV4-1 to TRBJ2-7; 10 nucleotides line up with TRBD1. The CDR3 has 14 residues. With V trimmed by 4 bases and J by 3 bases, 3 bases remained unmatched. Germline V lookup: CDR1 MGHRA, CDR2 YSYEKL. The CDR3 DNA reads as TGCGCCAGCAGCCCGACAGGGGGCCACTACGAGCAGTACTTC. Its protein is CASSPTGGHYEQYF.